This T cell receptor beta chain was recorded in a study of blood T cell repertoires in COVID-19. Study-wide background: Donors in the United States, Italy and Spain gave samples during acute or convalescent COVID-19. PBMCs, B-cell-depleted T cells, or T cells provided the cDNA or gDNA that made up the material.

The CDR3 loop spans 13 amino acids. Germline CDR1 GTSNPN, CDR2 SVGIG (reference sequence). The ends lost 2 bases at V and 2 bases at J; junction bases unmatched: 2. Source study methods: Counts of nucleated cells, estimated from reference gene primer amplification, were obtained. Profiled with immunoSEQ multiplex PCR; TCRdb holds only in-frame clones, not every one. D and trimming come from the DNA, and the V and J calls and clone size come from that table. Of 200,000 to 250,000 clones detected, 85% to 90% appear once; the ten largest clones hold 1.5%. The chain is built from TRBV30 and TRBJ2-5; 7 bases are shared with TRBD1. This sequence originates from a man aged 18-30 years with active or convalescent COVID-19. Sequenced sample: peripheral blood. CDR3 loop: CAWSSGQQETQYF. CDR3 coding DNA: TGTGCCTGGAGTTCGGGACAGCAAGAGACCCAGTACTTC.